The clone carrying this T cell receptor beta chain turned up a few times. TCRdb reprocessed the 5' RACE reads via MiXCR and lists one record per CDR3 protein. The table shows under 1 million distinct CDR3 sequences, with approximately 13% occurring only once. V dropped 6 bases and J dropped 6; count of bases not matched to a gene: 11. There are 16 residues in the CDR3. The sample is drawn from a study of identical twins. This sample was also put to use in a study of yellow fever vaccine responses in identical twins.

The chain combines TRBV12-3 or TRBV12-4 with TRBJ2-4; 10 bases are shared with TRBD1. This clonotype was sampled from a woman younger than 35 in good health. Input material: PBMCs. CDR3 nucleotide sequence: TGTGCCAGCAGCTCCCCGGGACAGGGGATGGGAAACATTCAGTACTTC. Translating gives CASSSPGQGMGNIQYF.